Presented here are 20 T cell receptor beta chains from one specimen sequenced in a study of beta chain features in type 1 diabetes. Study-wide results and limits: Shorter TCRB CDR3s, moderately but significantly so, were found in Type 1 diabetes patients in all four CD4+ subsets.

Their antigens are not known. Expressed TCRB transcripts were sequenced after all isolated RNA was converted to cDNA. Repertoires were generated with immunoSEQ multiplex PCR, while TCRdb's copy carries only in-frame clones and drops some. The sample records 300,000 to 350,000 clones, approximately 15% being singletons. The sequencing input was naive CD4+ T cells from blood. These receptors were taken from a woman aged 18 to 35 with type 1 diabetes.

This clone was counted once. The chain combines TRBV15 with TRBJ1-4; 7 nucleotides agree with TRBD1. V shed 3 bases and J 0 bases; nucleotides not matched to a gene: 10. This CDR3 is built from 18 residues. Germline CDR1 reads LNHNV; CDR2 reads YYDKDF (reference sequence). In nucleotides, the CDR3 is TGTGCCACCAGCAGCCCCGGACAGGCAGATGCAACTAATGAAAAACTGTTTTTT. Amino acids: CATSSPGQADATNEKLFF.

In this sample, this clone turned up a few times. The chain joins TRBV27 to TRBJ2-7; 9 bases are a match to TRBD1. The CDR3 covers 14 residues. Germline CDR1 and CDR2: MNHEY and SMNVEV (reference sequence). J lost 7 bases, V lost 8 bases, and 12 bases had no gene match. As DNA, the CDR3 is TGTGCCAGCGGGCGAGGGACAGGGCTTGGAGAGCAGTACTTC. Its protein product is CASGRGTGLGEQYF.

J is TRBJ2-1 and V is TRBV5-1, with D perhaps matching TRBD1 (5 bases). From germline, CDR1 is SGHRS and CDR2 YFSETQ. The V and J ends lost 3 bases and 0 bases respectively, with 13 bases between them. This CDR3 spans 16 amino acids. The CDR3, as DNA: TGCGCCAGCAGCTCTCGTCACGACAGCTCCTACAATGAGCAGTTCTTC. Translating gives CASSSRHDSSYNEQFF.

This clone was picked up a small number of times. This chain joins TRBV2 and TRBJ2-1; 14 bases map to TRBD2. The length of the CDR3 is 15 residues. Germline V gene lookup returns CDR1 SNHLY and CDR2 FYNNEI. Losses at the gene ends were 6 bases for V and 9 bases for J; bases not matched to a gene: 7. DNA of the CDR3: TGTGCCAGCAGCGCGACTAGCGGGAGGGCCATTGAGCAGTTCTTC. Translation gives CASSATSGRAIEQFF.

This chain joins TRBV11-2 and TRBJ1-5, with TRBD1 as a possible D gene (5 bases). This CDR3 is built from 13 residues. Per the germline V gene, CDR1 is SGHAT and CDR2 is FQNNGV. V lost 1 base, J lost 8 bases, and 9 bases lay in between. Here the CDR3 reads CASSLGRVEPQHF. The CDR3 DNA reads TGTGCCAGCAGCTTAGGCAGGGTCGAGCCCCAGCATTTT.

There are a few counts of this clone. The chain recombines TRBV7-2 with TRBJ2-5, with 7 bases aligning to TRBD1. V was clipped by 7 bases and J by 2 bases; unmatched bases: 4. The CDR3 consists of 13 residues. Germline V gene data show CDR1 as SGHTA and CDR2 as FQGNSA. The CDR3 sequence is CASNSGQQETQYF. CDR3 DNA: TGTGCCAGCAACTCGGGACAGCAAGAGACCCAGTACTTC.

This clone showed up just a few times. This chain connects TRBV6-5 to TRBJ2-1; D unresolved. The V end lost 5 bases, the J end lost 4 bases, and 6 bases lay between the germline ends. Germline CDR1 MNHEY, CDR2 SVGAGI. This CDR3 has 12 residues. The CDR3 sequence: CASSDRYNEQFF. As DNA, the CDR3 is TGTGCCAGCAGTGATAGATACAATGAGCAGTTCTTC.

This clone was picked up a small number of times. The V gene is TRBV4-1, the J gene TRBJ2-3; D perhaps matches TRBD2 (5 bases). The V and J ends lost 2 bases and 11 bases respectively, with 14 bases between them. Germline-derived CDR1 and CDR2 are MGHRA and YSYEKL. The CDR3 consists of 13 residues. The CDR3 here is CASSQRGLERQYF. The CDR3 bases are TGCGCCAGCAGCCAAAGAGGACTGGAAAGGCAGTATTTT.

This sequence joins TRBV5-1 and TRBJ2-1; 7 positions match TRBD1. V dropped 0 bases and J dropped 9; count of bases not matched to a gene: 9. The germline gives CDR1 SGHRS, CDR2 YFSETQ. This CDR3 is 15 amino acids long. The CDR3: CASSLADRVEGEQFF. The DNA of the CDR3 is TGCGCCAGCAGCTTGGCCGACAGGGTAGAAGGTGAGCAGTTCTTC.

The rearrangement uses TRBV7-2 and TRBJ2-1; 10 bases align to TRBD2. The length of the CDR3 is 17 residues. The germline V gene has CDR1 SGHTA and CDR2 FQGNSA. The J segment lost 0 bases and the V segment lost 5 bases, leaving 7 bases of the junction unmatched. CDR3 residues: CASSPWTSGSSYNEQFF. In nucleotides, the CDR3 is TGTGCCAGCAGCCCTTGGACTAGCGGCAGCTCCTACAATGAGCAGTTCTTC. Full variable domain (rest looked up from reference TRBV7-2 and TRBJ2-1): GAGVSQSPSNKVTEKGKDVELRCDPISGHTALYWYRQSLGQGLEFLIYFQGNSAPDKSGLPSDRFSAERTGGSVSTLTIQRTQQEDSAVYLCASSPWTSGSSYNEQFFGPGTRLTVL.

The chain's CDR3 is CASSHPLAPFSYNEQFF. The CDR3 coding sequence is TGTGCCAGCAGCCACCCACTAGCGCCATTCTCCTACAATGAGCAGTTCTTC. The chain joins TRBV14 to TRBJ2-1; 7 bases map to TRBD2. This CDR3 is 17 amino acids long. Germline V gene lookup returns CDR1 SGHDN and CDR2 FVKESK. V shed 3 bases and J 0 bases; nucleotides not matched to a gene: 8.

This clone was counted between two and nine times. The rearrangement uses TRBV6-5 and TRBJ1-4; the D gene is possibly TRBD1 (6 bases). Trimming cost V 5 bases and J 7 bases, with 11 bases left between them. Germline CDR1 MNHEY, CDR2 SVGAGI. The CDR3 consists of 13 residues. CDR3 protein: CASSPPGVEKLFF. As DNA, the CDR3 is TGTGCCAGCAGTCCGCCAGGGGTTGAAAAACTGTTTTTT.

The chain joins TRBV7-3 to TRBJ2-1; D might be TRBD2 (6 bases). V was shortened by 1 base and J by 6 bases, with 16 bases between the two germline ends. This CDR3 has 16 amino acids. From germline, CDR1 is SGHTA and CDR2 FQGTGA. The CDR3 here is CASSLRDSGGGNEQFF. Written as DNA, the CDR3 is TGTGCCAGCAGCTTAAGGGACTCGGGTGGTGGCAATGAGCAGTTCTTC.

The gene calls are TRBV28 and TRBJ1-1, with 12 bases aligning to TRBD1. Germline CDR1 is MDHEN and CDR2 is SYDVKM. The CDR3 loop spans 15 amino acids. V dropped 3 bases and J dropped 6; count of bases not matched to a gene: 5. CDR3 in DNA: TGTGCCAGCAGTTTGCCGGGACAGGGGGCACCTGAAGCTTTCTTT. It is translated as CASSLPGQGAPEAFF.

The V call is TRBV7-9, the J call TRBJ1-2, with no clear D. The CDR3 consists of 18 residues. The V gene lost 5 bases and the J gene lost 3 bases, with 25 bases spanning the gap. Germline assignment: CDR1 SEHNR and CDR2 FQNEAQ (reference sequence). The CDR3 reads CASSRTYFRPLLDYGYTF. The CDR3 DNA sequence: TGTGCCAGCAGCAGAACTTATTTCAGGCCTCTTTTGGACTATGGCTACACCTTC.

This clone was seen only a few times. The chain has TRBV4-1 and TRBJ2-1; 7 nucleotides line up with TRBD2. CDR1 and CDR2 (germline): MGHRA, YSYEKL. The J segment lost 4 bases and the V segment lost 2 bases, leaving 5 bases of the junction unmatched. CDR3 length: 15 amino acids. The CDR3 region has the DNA TGCGCCAGCAGCCAACCGACTAGCCGGTACAATGAGCAGTTCTTC. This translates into CASSQPTSRYNEQFF.

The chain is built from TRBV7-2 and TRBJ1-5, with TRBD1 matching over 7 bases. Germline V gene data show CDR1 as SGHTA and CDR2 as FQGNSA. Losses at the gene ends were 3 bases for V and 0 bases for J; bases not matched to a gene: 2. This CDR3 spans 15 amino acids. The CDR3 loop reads CASSFDRVSNQPQHF. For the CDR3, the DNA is TGTGCCAGCAGCTTTGACAGGGTTAGCAATCAGCCCCAGCATTTT.

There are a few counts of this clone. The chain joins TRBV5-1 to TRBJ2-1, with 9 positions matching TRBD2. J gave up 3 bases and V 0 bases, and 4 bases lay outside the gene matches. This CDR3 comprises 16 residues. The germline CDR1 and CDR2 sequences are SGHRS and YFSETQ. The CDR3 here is CASSLGTAGGYNEQFF. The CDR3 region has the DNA TGCGCCAGCAGCTTGGGCACAGCGGGAGGCTACAATGAGCAGTTCTTC.

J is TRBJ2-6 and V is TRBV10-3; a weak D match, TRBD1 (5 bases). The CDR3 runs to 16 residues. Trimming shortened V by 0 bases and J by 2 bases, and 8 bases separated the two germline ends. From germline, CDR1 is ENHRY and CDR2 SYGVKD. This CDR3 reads CAISESGLAGANVLTF. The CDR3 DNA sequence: TGTGCCATCAGTGAGTCGGGGCTGGCTGGGGCCAACGTCCTGACTTTC.

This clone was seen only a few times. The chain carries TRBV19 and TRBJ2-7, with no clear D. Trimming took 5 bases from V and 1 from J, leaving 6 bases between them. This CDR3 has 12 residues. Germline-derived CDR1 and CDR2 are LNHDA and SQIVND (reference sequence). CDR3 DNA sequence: TGTGCCAGTAGTGGCCAGTCCTACGAGCAGTACTTC. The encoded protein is CASSGQSYEQYF.